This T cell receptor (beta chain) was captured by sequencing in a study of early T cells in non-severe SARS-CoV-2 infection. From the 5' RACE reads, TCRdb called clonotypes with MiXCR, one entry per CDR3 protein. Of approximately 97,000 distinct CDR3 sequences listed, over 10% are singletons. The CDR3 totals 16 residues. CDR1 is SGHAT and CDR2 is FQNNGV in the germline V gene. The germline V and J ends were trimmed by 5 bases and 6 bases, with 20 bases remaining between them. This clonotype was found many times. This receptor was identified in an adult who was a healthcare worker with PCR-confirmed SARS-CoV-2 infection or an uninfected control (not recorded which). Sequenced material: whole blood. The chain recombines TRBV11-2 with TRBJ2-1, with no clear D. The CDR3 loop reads CASSPRDKAPINEQFF. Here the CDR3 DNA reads TGTGCCAGCAGCCCAAGAGATAAAGCCCCCATCAATGAGCAGTTCTTC.